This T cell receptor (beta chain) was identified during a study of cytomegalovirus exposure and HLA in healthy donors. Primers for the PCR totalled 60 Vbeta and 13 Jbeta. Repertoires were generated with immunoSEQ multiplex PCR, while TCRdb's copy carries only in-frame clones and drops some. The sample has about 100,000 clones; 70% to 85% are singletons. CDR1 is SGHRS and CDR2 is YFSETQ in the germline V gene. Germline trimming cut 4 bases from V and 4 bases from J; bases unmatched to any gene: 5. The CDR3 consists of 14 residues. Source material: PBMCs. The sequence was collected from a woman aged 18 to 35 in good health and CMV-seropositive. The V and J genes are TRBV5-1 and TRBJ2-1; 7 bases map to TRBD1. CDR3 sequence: CASSTGDSYNEQFF. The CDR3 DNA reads TGCGCCAGCAGCACCGGGGACAGTTACAATGAGCAGTTCTTC.